A selection of T cell receptor beta chains follows, all from one sample in a study of low-dose radiotherapy and immunotherapy resistance in tumors. From the reads, TCRdb called clonotypes with MiXCR, one entry per CDR3 protein. This table holds approximately 45,000 distinct CDR3 sequences, approximately 26% found once. This sample comprised PBMCs, obtained after low-dose radiotherapy plus immunotherapy. Every receptor here comes from a male donor with prostate cancer. CDR3s include the opening cysteine and the closing phenylalanine or tryptophan. The D gene is left open where the match is weak. Size is stated for part of the rows, as once, few or many counts, or as a class when the clone is expanded.

d_call	v_call	clone_size	j_call	cdr3_aa	cdr3_nt
TRBD2	TRBV4-2	many	TRBJ2-2	CASSLGLAGTGELFF	TGTGCCAGCAGCCTCGGACTAGCGGGGACCGGGGAGCTGTTTTTT
TRBD2	TRBV28	NA	TRBJ2-5	CASSSKGALAGVTETQYF	TGTGCCAGCAGTAGCAAGGGGGCCCTAGCGGGAGTAACGGAGACCCAGTACTTC
NA	TRBV30	many	TRBJ1-5	CAWTTALNQPQHF	TGTGCCTGGACCACAGCGCTCAATCAGCCCCAGCATTTT
NA	TRBV30	many	TRBJ2-7	CAWSLSFYEQYF	TGTGCCTGGAGTCTCTCCTTCTACGAGCAGTACTTC
TRBD2	TRBV5-3	many	TRBJ2-1	CASSTGTSGSNEQFF	TGTGCCAGCAGCACGGGGACTAGCGGGAGCAATGAGCAGTTCTTC
TRBD1	TRBV3-1	many	TRBJ1-1	CASSPRYSGTGKGAFF	TGTGCCAGCAGCCCCCGATACTCCGGGACAGGGAAAGGAGCTTTCTTT
TRBD1	TRBV28	many	TRBJ2-7	CASSGTGNSYEQYF	TGTGCCAGCAGCGGGACAGGCAATTCCTACGAGCAGTACTTC
NA	TRBV11-2	many	TRBJ2-1	CASSLLGASGNEQFF	TGTGCCAGCAGCTTGCTAGGGGCTTCCGGGAATGAGCAGTTCTTC
NA	TRBV7-2	NA	TRBJ2-2	CASSLGKPNTGELFF	TGTGCCAGCAGCTTAGGCAAGCCGAACACCGGGGAGCTGTTTTTT
NA	TRBV11-2	NA	TRBJ2-3	CASSLAGLSTDTQYF	TGTGCCAGCAGCTTAGCAGGGCTTAGCACAGATACGCAGTATTTT
NA	TRBV18	many	TRBJ2-7	CASSPEGRGEQYF	TGTGCCAGCTCACCTGAGGGGCGAGGAGAGCAGTACTTC
NA	TRBV28	many	TRBJ2-7	CASVYREYRPRLKYEQYF	TGTGCCAGCGTCTACAGGGAATATCGACCCCGGTTAAAATACGAGCAGTACTTC
NA	TRBV12-3/TRBV12-4	many	TRBJ1-1	CASSAPVFGDALPEAFF	TGTGCCAGCAGTGCTCCCGTATTCGGGGACGCGTTACCTGAAGCTTTCTTT
TRBD1	TRBV4-2	many	TRBJ2-7	CASSQDHGDSSYEQYF	TGTGCCAGCAGCCAAGATCATGGGGACAGCAGTTACGAGCAGTACTTC
NA	TRBV20-1	many	TRBJ1-2	CSARRQGTGGYTF	TGCAGTGCTAGACGTCAGGGGACGGGAGGCTACACCTTC
NA	TRBV9	NA	TRBJ1-3	CASSDITYSGNTIYF	TGTGCCAGCAGCGACATCACCTACTCTGGAAACACCATATATTTT
TRBD2	TRBV27	NA	TRBJ2-5	CASPLASGQETQYF	TGTGCCAGCCCCCTGGCTAGCGGGCAAGAGACCCAGTACTTC
TRBD1	TRBV9	many	TRBJ1-2	CASSPGTGRYGYTF	TGTGCCAGCAGCCCGGGGACAGGGAGGTATGGCTACACCTTC
NA	TRBV10-3	medium-sized	TRBJ2-1	CAITQRSDNEQFF	TGTGCCATCACACAGCGGAGTGACAATGAGCAGTTCTTC
NA	TRBV7-9	many	TRBJ1-1	CASSFPGGLNTEAFF	TGTGCCAGCAGCTTCCCGGGGGGCTTGAACACTGAAGCTTTCTTT
NA	TRBV28	NA	TRBJ2-3	CASSPFWGVGTDTQYF	TGTGCCAGCAGTCCCTTTTGGGGCGTGGGCACAGATACGCAGTATTTT
TRBD1	TRBV24-1	NA	TRBJ2-7	CASSAPGQGSYEQYF	TGTGCCAGCAGTGCACCGGGACAGGGTAGCTACGAGCAGTACTTC
TRBD2	TRBV27	many	TRBJ2-7	CASSTGSGGEQYF	TGTGCCAGCAGTACCGGTAGCGGGGGTGAGCAGTACTTC
NA	TRBV5-1	NA	TRBJ2-1	CASSRGETYNEQFF	TGCGCCAGCAGCAGGGGGGAAACCTACAATGAGCAGTTCTTC
TRBD2	TRBV30	NA	TRBJ2-2	CAWSGLAGGRSGELFF	TGTGCCTGGAGTGGTCTGGCGGGGGGGCGGAGCGGGGAGCTGTTTTTT
NA	TRBV19	NA	TRBJ1-1	CASSIVNRERPEAFF	TGTGCCAGTAGTATAGTAAACAGGGAGAGGCCTGAAGCTTTCTTT
NA	TRBV28	many	TRBJ2-7	CASSSQGKNSYEQYF	TGTGCCAGCAGTTCTCAGGGAAAGAACTCCTACGAGCAGTACTTC
TRBD1	TRBV28	NA	TRBJ2-7	CASSLYVQGADEQYF	TGTGCCAGCAGTTTATACGTACAGGGGGCCGACGAGCAGTACTTC
NA	TRBV9	many	TRBJ2-3	CASSGRLHSTDTQYF	TGTGCCAGCAGCGGCCGTCTTCATAGCACAGATACGCAGTATTTT
TRBD1	TRBV5-4	many	TRBJ2-1	CASSPRQGGNYNEQFF	TGTGCCAGCAGCCCGCGACAGGGGGGAAACTACAATGAGCAGTTCTTC
NA	TRBV11-2	NA	TRBJ2-1	CASSLGRRGRADEQFF	TGTGCCAGCAGCTTAGGGAGGAGGGGTAGAGCGGATGAGCAGTTCTTC
NA	TRBV28	many	TRBJ1-6	CASSSQGNSPLHF	TGTGCCAGCAGTTCGCAGGGAAATTCACCCCTCCACTTT
NA	TRBV5-4	NA	TRBJ2-2	CASSPGQASLGELFF	TGTGCCAGCAGCCCGGGGCAGGCCTCTCTCGGGGAGCTGTTTTTT
NA	TRBV6-6	NA	TRBJ1-3	CASSYSFYGNTIYF	TGTGCCAGCAGTTACTCGTTTTATGGAAACACCATATATTTT
NA	TRBV2	many	TRBJ2-1	CASSELMENEQFF	TGTGCCAGCAGTGAACTGATGGAAAATGAGCAGTTCTTC
NA	TRBV7-9	many	TRBJ2-2	CASTPKAGELFF	TGTGCCAGCACCCCTAAAGCCGGGGAGCTGTTTTTT
NA	TRBV10-3	many	TRBJ2-7	CAISDGGAYEQYF	TGTGCCATCAGTGATGGGGGGGCGTACGAGCAGTACTTC
TRBD2	TRBV10-2	many	TRBJ2-7	CASRGELAAYEQYF	TGCGCCAGCAGAGGGGAACTAGCGGCCTACGAGCAGTACTTC
NA	TRBV29-1	many	TRBJ2-3	CSVEGGEVRTDTQYF	TGCAGCGTTGAAGGGGGCGAAGTCCGCACAGATACGCAGTATTTT
TRBD1	TRBV2	few	TRBJ2-4	CASRKDRGLENIQYF	TGTGCCAGCAGGAAGGACAGGGGGCTTGAAAACATTCAGTACTTC
TRBD1	TRBV19	many	TRBJ1-1	CASSSHRGARTEAFF	TGTGCCAGTAGTTCTCACAGGGGAGCCCGAACTGAAGCTTTCTTT
NA	TRBV12-3/TRBV12-4	NA	TRBJ2-1	CASRDVSGRNEQFF	TGTGCCAGCAGGGACGTTTCTGGTAGGAATGAGCAGTTCTTC